The T cell receptor beta chain described here comes from a study of regulatory T cells in long-lasting Graves disease. General study findings and limits: New patients shared approximately 1,000 public clonotypes, and persistent patients shared more, with approximately 2,600. Persistent Graves' patients possessed reduced TCR diversity relative to recently diagnosed ones.

After removal of 2 bases from V and 5 bases from J, the junction contained 3 bases not matched to a gene. Germline assignment: CDR1 LNHNV and CDR2 YYDKDF (reference sequence). This CDR3 spans 14 amino acids. Both iRepertoire HTBI primers and Arm-PCR of CDR3 regions were used to build the TCR beta libraries. In the original processing: Throughout the samples, researchers identified about 62 TRBV and roughly 14 TRBJ segments. TCRdb independently ran MiXCR on the multiplex PCR reads; one entry per CDR3 protein. Clone size and V and J calls follow TCRdb, not the original study. The table records about 310,000 distinct CDR3 sequences, approximately 20% of them present only once. Time point reported: persistent/refractory GD, antithyroid drugs over 5 years with positive TRAb. The authors made the TCR library using RNA they extracted from PBMCs. This clonotype was seen only a few times. Its antigen is as yet unknown.

This chain joins TRBV15 and TRBJ2-1; TRBD2 matches at 7 bases. The clonotype was recovered from a female donor with Graves disease. This material consisted of peripheral blood mononuclear cells (PBMCs), taken when the disease was refractory, from a patient treated with antithyroid drugs. The CDR3 nucleotides are TGTGCCACCAGCAGATCCCTAGCGGACAATGAGCAGTTCTTC. As protein: CATSRSLADNEQFF.